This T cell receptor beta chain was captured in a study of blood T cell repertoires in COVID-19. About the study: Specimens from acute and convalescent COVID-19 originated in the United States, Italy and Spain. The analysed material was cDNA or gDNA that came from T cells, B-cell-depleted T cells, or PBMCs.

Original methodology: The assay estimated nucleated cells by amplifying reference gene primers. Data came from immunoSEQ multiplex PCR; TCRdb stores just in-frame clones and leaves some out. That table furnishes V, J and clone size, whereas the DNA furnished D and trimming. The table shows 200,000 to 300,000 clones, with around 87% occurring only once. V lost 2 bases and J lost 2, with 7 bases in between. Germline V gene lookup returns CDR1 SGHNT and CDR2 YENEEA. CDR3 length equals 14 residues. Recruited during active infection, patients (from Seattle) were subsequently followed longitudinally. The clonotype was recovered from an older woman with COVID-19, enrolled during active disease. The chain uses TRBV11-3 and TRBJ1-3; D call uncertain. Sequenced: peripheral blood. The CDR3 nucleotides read TGTGCCAGCAGCTTACGGGGAGCTGGAAACACCATATATTTT. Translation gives CASSLRGAGNTIYF. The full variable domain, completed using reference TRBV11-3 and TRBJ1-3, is EAGVVQSPRYKIIEKKQPVAFWCNPISGHNTLYWYLQNLGQGPELLIRYENEEAVDDSQLPKDRFSAERLKGVDSTLKIQPAELGDSAVYLCASSLRGAGNTIYFGEGSWLTVV.